The 2 T cell receptor beta chains reported below all come from one sample, sequenced in a study of blood T cell repertoires in COVID-19. Assay used: immunoSEQ multiplex PCR; TCRdb lists only in-frame clones, some missing. Of about 120,000 clones listed, 70% to 90% are singletons. Sequencing was done on a sample of peripheral blood. The receptors come from a man aged 50-60 years with acute or convalescent COVID-19.

The chain combines TRBV9 with TRBJ1-5; a possible D gene is TRBD1 (5 bases). The V end lost 4 bases, the J end lost 1 base, and 9 bases lay between the germline ends. The CDR3 loop spans 14 amino acids. In germline, CDR1 is SGDLS, CDR2 YYNGEE. CDR3 residues: CASSTGGSNQPQHF. CDR3 nucleotide sequence: TGTGCCAGCAGCACCGGGGGGAGCAATCAGCCCCAGCATTTT.

This clone was seen only once. The rearrangement joins TRBV5-4 to TRBJ1-2, with a possible D match to TRBD1 (5 bases). The CDR3 spans 15 residues. V lost 3 bases and J 7 bases, leaving 19 bases between the germline ends. CDR1 and CDR2 (germline): SGHNT, YYREEE (reference sequence). The CDR3 nucleotides read TGTGCCAGCAGCTACGCAGACAGTACTAAGGTTGGCTACACCTTC. Amino acid sequence: CASSYADSTKVGYTF.